These 5 T cell receptor beta chains were sequenced from one sample in a study of T cells in women clearing cervical HPV infection. Sequencing was performed with immunoSEQ multiplex PCR; in TCRdb, only in-frame clones are kept and a portion is missing. The table lists around 44,000 clones. The specimen was blood buffy coat. The source is a woman between 18 and 70 years old with a cervical HPV16 infection that either progressed to CIN3+ or cleared (not recorded which).

Points on this clone: The read ends 3 residues early relative to the CDR3; the germline J gene fills the gap. The V gene is TRBV7-2, the J gene TRBJ1-2, with TRBD1 as a possible D gene (6 bases). V was cut by 0 bases and J by 7 bases, with 12 bases left in between. From germline, CDR1 is SGHTA and CDR2 FQGNSA. This CDR3 comprises 14 residues. CDR3 in amino acids: CASSLAQGPGGYTF. CDR3 bases read: TGTGCCAGCAGCTTAGCACAGGGCCCGGGTGGC. The whole variable domain, remainder taken from reference TRBV7-2 and TRBJ1-2, is GAGVSQSPSNKVTEKGKDVELRCDPISGHTALYWYRQSLGQGLEFLIYFQGNSAPDKSGLPSDRFSAERTGGSVSTLTIQRTQQEDSAVYLCASSLAQGPGGYTFGSGTRLTVV.

Comment on this clone: The observed sequence ends 3 residues before the CDR3 terminus, with the missing tail filled in from the germline J gene. The chain has TRBV19 and TRBJ2-1; 9 bases map to TRBD2. The CDR3 length is 15 residues. The junction had 7 bases not matched to a gene; V was cut back by 5 bases and J by 5 bases. Per the germline V gene, CDR1 is LNHDA and CDR2 is SQIVND (reference sequence). CDR3 residues: CASSVRLAENNEQFF. The CDR3 bases that were read are TGTGCCAGTAGTGTGCGACTAGCGGAAAACAATGAG.

This CDR3 is CSAPRLADSSYEQYF. Partial CDR3 DNA: TGCAGTGCTCCCAGACTAGCGGATAGCTCCTACGAG. V is TRBV20-1 and J is TRBJ2-7; 9 bases fit TRBD2. The read ends 3 residues shy of where the CDR3 ends; the end is completed using the germline J gene. Germline V lookup: CDR1 DFQATT, CDR2 SNEGSKA (reference sequence). The V gene end was trimmed by 5 bases and the J gene end by 0 bases; junction bases not matched to a gene: 8. This CDR3 has 15 residues.

Notes on this clone: The read comes to an end 3 residues before the CDR3 does, leaving the germline J gene to fill in the end. The chain uses TRBV29-1 and TRBJ2-2; a weak D match, TRBD1 (6 bases). This CDR3 has 19 amino acids. Germline V gives CDR1 SQVTM, CDR2 ANQGSEA. V was shortened by 0 bases and J by 2 bases, with 22 bases between the two germline ends. CDR3 sequence reads: CSVEDGSKMWTANTGELFF. CDR3 DNA, as far as it was read: TGCAGCGTTGAAGATGGGTCTAAGATGTGGACAGCCAACACCGGGGAG.

A word on this clone: The DNA ends 3 residues before the CDR3 does, and the rest of the CDR3 is filled in from the germline J gene. The chain joins TRBV9 to TRBJ2-1, with D perhaps TRBD1 (5 bases). CDR1 SGDLS and CDR2 YYNGEE come from the germline V gene. The CDR3 has 14 residues. The germline V and J ends were trimmed by 4 bases and 9 bases, with 17 bases remaining between them. CDR3 bases read: TGTGCCAGCAGCTACACGCAGGGTCGGAGTGAG. Amino acids: CASSYTQGRSE. The whole CDR3 sequence is CASSYTQGRSEQFF.